A single sample gave rise to the 22 T cell receptor beta chains below, sequenced in a study of blood T cell repertoires in COVID-19. The table came from immunoSEQ multiplex PCR; TCRdb's copy has only in-frame clones and leaves some out. This table has more than 250,000 clones, about 85% appearing once. The sequenced sample consisted of peripheral blood. The receptors derive from a man younger than 35 with active or convalescent COVID-19.

The rearrangement uses TRBV18 and TRBJ1-6; no reliable D call. Germline V gene data show CDR1 as KGHSH and CDR2 as LQKENI. There are 15 residues in the CDR3. V was pared by 4 bases and J by 1 base, with 8 bases between. The CDR3 DNA reads TGTGCCAGCTCACTTGGGAGATCCTATAATTCACCCCTCCACTTT. Its protein product is CASSLGRSYNSPLHF. The full variable domain, with the rest looked up from reference TRBV18 and TRBJ1-6, is NAGVMQNPRHLVRRRGQEARLRCSPMKGHSHVYWYRQLPEEGLKFMVYLQKENIIDESGMPKERFSAEFPKEGPSILRIQQVVRGDSAAYFCASSLGRSYNSPLHFGNGTRLTVT.

This clone was counted a single time. V is TRBV18 and J is TRBJ2-1; 9 nucleotides line up with TRBD2. V gave up 2 bases and J gave up 5 bases; unmatched junction bases: 7. The germline gives CDR1 KGHSH, CDR2 LQKENI. The CDR3 is 16 residues long. In nucleotides, the CDR3 is TGTGCCAGCTCACCAATCCCTAGCGGGATAGACAATGAGCAGTTCTTC. It yields the protein CASSPIPSGIDNEQFF.

The chain has TRBV12-3 or TRBV12-4 and TRBJ1-1, with 8 bases identical to TRBD1. With V trimmed by 6 bases and J by 4 bases, 4 bases remained unmatched. This CDR3 region has 13 residues. CDR3 in DNA: TGTGCCAGCAGCAAAGACAGGGGCACTGAAGCTTTCTTT. It codes for CASSKDRGTEAFF.

CDR3 sequence (DNA): TGTGCCAGCAGTGAAAGACTAGGGTACAATGAGCAGTTCTTC. It is translated as CASSERLGYNEQFF. This sequence joins TRBV2 and TRBJ2-1; the D gene is possibly TRBD2 (6 bases). V was shortened by 2 bases and J by 4 bases, with 9 bases between the two germline ends. Germline CDR1 SNHLY, CDR2 FYNNEI. CDR3 length: 14 residues.

The gene calls are TRBV7-3 and TRBJ1-1; D unresolved. Per germline, CDR1 SGHTA and CDR2 FQGTGA. Trimming left V 2 bases short and J 7 bases short, with 11 bases between. The CDR3 length is 13 residues. In DNA form, the CDR3 reads TGTGCCAGCAGCTTAGGAGAGAGAGGTGAAGCTTTCTTT. This gives the protein CASSLGERGEAFF.

J is TRBJ1-1 and V is TRBV6-5; no clear D. Per the germline V gene, CDR1 is MNHEY and CDR2 is SVGAGI. V lost 8 bases, J lost 5 bases, and 15 bases lay in between. The CDR3 contains 13 residues. The CDR3, as DNA: TGTGCCAGCCATCGAGAGGTCGGGACTGAAGCTTTCTTT. As protein: CASHREVGTEAFF.

The gene calls are TRBV5-6 and TRBJ1-2; the match to TRBD1 covers 8 bases. The V gene's germline CDR1 is SGHDT and CDR2 YYEEEE. V shed 4 bases, J shed 3 bases, and the junction held 2 bases outside the gene matches. This CDR3 is 13 amino acids long. The CDR3 nucleotides are TGTGCCAGCAGCCTGGACAGGGACTATGGCTACACCTTC. Its translation is CASSLDRDYGYTF.

The genes are TRBV6-5 and TRBJ2-7; the D gene is possibly TRBD2 (5 bases). This CDR3 contains 15 residues. The ends were cut back, 5 bases at V and 0 bases at J, with 14 bases in the middle. The V gene's germline CDR1 is MNHEY and CDR2 SVGAGI. The CDR3 region has the DNA TGTGCCAGCAGTAACGGACTTCGAGACTCCTACGAGCAGTACTTC. It encodes CASSNGLRDSYEQYF.

J is TRBJ2-7 and V is TRBV7-6; 7 nucleotides align to TRBD1. Unmatched junction bases numbered 6, after V lost 3 bases and J lost 1 base. The germline CDR1 and CDR2 sequences are SGHVS and FNYEAQ. The CDR3 contains 15 residues. CDR3 DNA: TGTGCCAGCAGCTTGGGCCCGGGACAGTCCTACGAGCAGTACTTC. Protein: CASSLGPGQSYEQYF.

With regard to this clone: The same CDR3 arises from other DNA sequences in this sample as well. The chain carries TRBV5-1 and TRBJ1-5, with TRBD1 identical over 9 bases. The V gene's germline CDR1 is SGHRS and CDR2 YFSETQ. The CDR3 loop spans 14 amino acids. J was trimmed by 6 bases and V by 0 bases; bases with no gene match: 1. The DNA for the CDR3 is TGCGCCAGCAGCTTGGGACAGGGGGGTCAGCCCCAGCATTTT. Encoded protein: CASSLGQGGQPQHF.

The gene calls are TRBV18 and TRBJ2-7; 7 nucleotides agree with TRBD1. The length of the CDR3 is 15 residues. The trim removed 2 bases at V and 2 bases at J, leaving 6 bases unmatched. Germline V gene data show CDR1 as KGHSH and CDR2 as LQKENI. In DNA form, the CDR3 reads TGTGCCAGCTCACCAAAACAGGGGTTCCCCTACGAGCAGTACTTC. Translating gives CASSPKQGFPYEQYF.

The chain employs TRBV19 and TRBJ2-1; 8 bases line up with TRBD2. Germline values: CDR1 LNHDA, CDR2 SQIVND (reference sequence). This CDR3 comprises 15 residues. V lost 4 bases to trimming and J lost 5 bases; unmatched junction nucleotides: 7. The CDR3 nucleotides read TGTGCCAGTAGTACCCCAGCGGGGGCGAACAATGAGCAGTTCTTC. Translating gives CASSTPAGANNEQFF.

The gene calls are TRBV7-8 and TRBJ1-2; 12 bases are a match to TRBD1. Germline trimming cut 5 bases from V and 1 base from J; bases unmatched to any gene: 5. Germline CDR1 is SGHVS and CDR2 is FQNEAQ. This CDR3 is built from 16 residues. CDR3 sequence (DNA): TGTGCCAGCAGCCGGGACAGGGGGCCTGTTAACTATGGCTACACCTTC. Its protein is CASSRDRGPVNYGYTF.

This chain uses TRBV4-3 with TRBJ2-7; D remains ambiguous. CDR1 is LGHNA, CDR2 YSLEER, per germline. Trimming took off 4 bases at V and 7 bases at J, with 26 bases between the two ends. The length of the CDR3 is 17 residues. The CDR3 DNA is TGCGCCAGCAGCCCTCAACCGCCTATGTCTGGAGTGCTGGAGCAGTACTTC. As protein: CASSPQPPMSGVLEQYF.

The J gene is TRBJ2-2, the V gene TRBV5-4; unclear D gene. The ends were cut back, 2 bases at V and 1 base at J, with 9 bases in the middle. CDR1 is SGHNT, CDR2 YYREEE, per germline (reference sequence). The CDR3 has 15 residues. For the CDR3, the DNA is TGTGCCAGCAGCTTACATTCTTTGAACACCGGGGAGCTGTTTTTT. This codes for CASSLHSLNTGELFF.

The J gene is TRBJ2-1, the V gene TRBV10-1, with 9 nucleotides matching TRBD1. V lost 2 bases and J lost 8; bases outside the gene matches: 19. Looked up from germline, CDR1 is WNHNN and CDR2 is SYGVQD (reference sequence). The CDR3 spans 19 residues. The CDR3 loop is CASSERDRACSGSGDEQFF. In DNA form, the CDR3 reads TGCGCCAGCAGTGAGCGGGACAGGGCATGTAGTGGGAGTGGAGATGAGCAGTTCTTC.

This clone was found once. The rearrangement joins TRBV6-5 to TRBJ2-2, with D maybe TRBD1 (6 bases). The germline V and J ends were trimmed by 6 bases and 7 bases, with 18 bases remaining between them. The CDR3 spans 15 residues. CDR1 and CDR2 from the germline V gene are MNHEY and SVGAGI. The CDR3 loop is CASSPQGWGIGELFF. The CDR3 DNA is TGTGCCAGCAGCCCGCAGGGGTGGGGTATCGGGGAGCTGTTTTTT.

The chain carries TRBV6-5 and TRBJ1-5, with 7 positions matching TRBD1. V was pared by 5 bases and J by 2 bases, with 6 bases of the junction left unmatched. This CDR3 comprises 15 residues. Germline CDR1 and CDR2: MNHEY and SVGAGI. Here the CDR3 DNA reads TGTGCCAGCAGTCGGCGACAGGGAGGCAATCAGCCCCAGCATTTT. The encoded protein is CASSRRQGGNQPQHF.

The genes are TRBV30 and TRBJ1-2; unclear D gene. V lost 3 bases and J 5 bases, leaving 19 bases between the germline ends. Germline V CDR1 and CDR2: GTSNPN, SVGIG (reference sequence). There are 15 residues in the CDR3. This CDR3 is CAWRREAADFYGYTF. Written as DNA, the CDR3 is TGTGCCTGGAGGCGTGAGGCAGCGGATTTTTATGGCTACACCTTC.

The chain couples TRBV6-1 to TRBJ2-1, with TRBD1 matching 10 bases. CDR1 and CDR2 (germline): MNHNS, SASEGT. The CDR3 has 15 amino acids. The junction had 0 bases not matched to a gene; V was cut back by 1 base and J by 3 bases. The CDR3 nucleotides read TGTGCCAGCAGTGAAGGGACAGGGGGCTACAATGAGCAGTTCTTC. Amino acid sequence: CASSEGTGGYNEQFF.

The chain carries TRBV6-5 and TRBJ1-2; TRBD1 matches at 7 bases. CDR3 length: 14 amino acids. Germline lookup yields CDR1 MNHEY and CDR2 SVGAGI. Trimming cost V 5 bases and J 6 bases; bases outside gene matches: 9. The CDR3 loop is CASSLQGNGHGYTF. CDR3 nucleotide sequence: TGTGCCAGCAGTCTACAGGGGAATGGTCATGGCTACACCTTC.

V gene TRBV2 combines with J gene TRBJ2-7, with TRBD2 matching over 15 bases. Per the germline V gene, CDR1 is SNHLY and CDR2 is FYNNEI. The CDR3 sequence is 19 residues long. The V gene end was trimmed by 5 bases and the J gene end by 1 base; junction bases not matched to a gene: 12. The CDR3 DNA reads as TGTGCCAGCAGTTTCACGGAAGGACTAGCGGGAGGGACGTCCTACGAGCAGTACTTC. Translating it yields CASSFTEGLAGGTSYEQYF. The full variable domain, its missing parts supplied by reference TRBV2 and TRBJ2-7, is EPEVTQTPSHQVTQMGQEVILRCVPISNHLYFYWYRQILGQKVEFLVSFYNNEISEKSEIFDDQFSVERPDGSNFTLKIRSTKLEDSAMYFCASSFTEGLAGGTSYEQYFGPGTRLTVT.